The 10 T cell receptor beta chains in this list originate from one sample, sequenced in a study of blood T cell repertoires in COVID-19. TCRdb's copy holds only in-frame clones and misses some; the assay was immunoSEQ multiplex PCR. The sample has approximately 200,000 clones, around 88% seen once. The sample was peripheral blood. The receptors shown here come from a man between 18 and 35 years old with active or convalescent COVID-19.

This sequence joins TRBV28 and TRBJ1-2; unclear D gene. Germline CDR1 MDHEN, CDR2 SYDVKM. The CDR3 has 22 residues. Trimming pared 1 base from V and 2 bases from J, leaving 32 bases between. The CDR3 spells CASSLLLGGRPGSDSLNYGYTF. Written as DNA, the CDR3 is TGTGCCAGCAGTTTATTATTGGGTGGCAGGCCGGGGTCCGACTCCCTGAACTATGGCTACACCTTC.

This clone came up a few times. The gene calls are TRBV9 and TRBJ1-2; D unclear. The germline V gene encodes CDR1 SGDLS and CDR2 YYNGEE. The CDR3 has 13 amino acids. Deletions cut 1 base from V and 7 bases from J, with 11 bases between. DNA for the CDR3: TGTGCCAGCAGCGTACGGGTCTCGGTTGGCTACACCTTC. The encoded protein is CASSVRVSVGYTF.

The J gene is TRBJ1-2, the V gene TRBV30, with unresolved D. Looked up from germline, CDR1 is GTSNPN and CDR2 is SVGIG (reference sequence). V gave up 5 bases and J gave up 5 bases, with 24 bases separating them. This CDR3 comprises 16 residues. This CDR3 is CAWVAVGLQLTYGYTF. The CDR3 DNA sequence: TGTGCCTGGGTGGCTGTGGGCTTGCAACTTACTTATGGCTACACCTTC.

The chain carries TRBV30 and TRBJ2-4; a possible D gene is TRBD2 (7 bases). This CDR3 has 15 amino acids. V was shortened by 3 bases and J by 1 base, with 13 bases between the two germline ends. The germline CDR1 and CDR2 sequences are GTSNPN and SVGIG (reference sequence). In DNA, the CDR3 is TGTGCCTGGAGCGGGGGGCTAGCGGCCAAAAACATTCAGTACTTC. It is translated as CAWSGGLAAKNIQYF.

J is TRBJ2-1 and V is TRBV14; D is uncertain. The CDR3 is 16 amino acids. The germline gives CDR1 SGHDN, CDR2 FVKESK. Trimming took off 7 bases at V and 0 bases at J, with 16 bases between the two ends. The CDR3, as DNA: TGTGCCAGCACCTCAAAGCAACCCTTCTCCTACAATGAGCAGTTCTTC. Translating it yields CASTSKQPFSYNEQFF.

V is TRBV19 and J is TRBJ2-2, with TRBD1 matching 8 bases. In germline, CDR1 is LNHDA, CDR2 SQIVND (reference sequence). This CDR3 has 17 amino acids. Unmatched junction bases numbered 14, after V lost 7 bases and J lost 4 bases. The CDR3 coding sequence is TGTGCCAGTAAACCTATACTCCAGGGGGCGCGCACCGGGGAGCTGTTTTTT. Its protein is CASKPILQGARTGELFF.

The rearrangement links TRBV5-4 to TRBJ1-4, with TRBD1 identical over 9 bases. Germline lookup yields CDR1 SGHNT and CDR2 YYREEE (reference sequence). V was clipped by 2 bases and J by 4 bases; unmatched bases: 3. The CDR3 length is 15 residues. CDR3 DNA: TGTGCCAGCAGCTTCGACAGGGGGGTTAATGAAAAACTGTTTTTT. This translates into CASSFDRGVNEKLFF.

The gene calls are TRBV3-1 (or the pseudogene TRBV3-2) and TRBJ1-5, with a tentative D call TRBD1 (6 bases). CDR3 length equals 14 residues. V was trimmed by 2 bases and J by 6 bases, leaving 11 bases between them. Germline V CDR1 and CDR2: LGHDT, YNNKEL (reference sequence). CDR3 region: CASSQNTGSQPQHF. Here the CDR3 DNA reads TGTGCCAGCAGCCAAAATACAGGGTCTCAGCCCCAGCATTTT.

The chain links TRBV28 to TRBJ2-5; 8 nucleotides agree with TRBD1. Germline CDR1 MDHEN, CDR2 SYDVKM. V shed 4 bases, J shed 4 bases, and the junction held 8 bases outside the gene matches. The CDR3 spans 15 residues. The CDR3 protein is CASSSPGQGGETQYF. DNA of the CDR3: TGTGCCAGCAGTTCCCCTGGACAGGGAGGAGAGACCCAGTACTTC.

The chain combines TRBV12-5 with TRBJ1-2; D is undetermined. The CDR3 totals 13 residues. Trimming took 2 bases from V and 0 from J, leaving 4 bases between them. Germline CDR1 reads LGHNT; CDR2 reads FRNRAP. Written as DNA, the CDR3 is TGTGCTAGTGGTTTGAGCGCTAACTATGGCTACACCTTC. Amino acid sequence: CASGLSANYGYTF.